The sequence of this T cell receptor beta chain was determined in a study of Ad26.COV2.S vaccination and SARS-CoV-2 variants. Study-wide background: Donor was one of the participants in the Ad26.COV2.S arm of the COV1001 trial. The study gave Ad26.COV2.S intramuscularly, once or twice 56 days apart. Study-level results: Reported post-vaccination CD8+ and CD4+ T cell responses to spike showed substantial breadth.

Germline CDR1 is SGDLS and CDR2 is YYNGEE. The length of the CDR3 is 14 residues. Trimming removed 0 bases from V and 11 bases from J, with 16 bases in between. Data came from immunoSEQ multiplex PCR; TCRdb stores just in-frame clones and leaves some out. The sample records over 300,000 clones, 83% being singletons. Comment on this clone: What it recognizes is unknown.

Treatment meaning: roughly 18 received Ad26.COV2.S at low or high dose, single or two shots; 5 received placebo; per-sample allocation not given. It was on day 63 after the first vaccine or placebo injection that samples were taken. The sequencing used peripheral blood, collected in a trial of Ad26.COV2.S vaccine versus placebo. The chain uses TRBV9 and TRBJ2-3; the D gene is possibly TRBD2 (6 bases). This receptor was taken from a person between 18 and 59 years old who received the Ad26.COV2.S COVID-19 vaccine or a placebo. CDR3 region: CASSVGTGPGEQYF. The CDR3 region has the DNA TGTGCCAGCAGCGTAGGGACTGGGCCGGGGGAGCAGTATTTT. Based on the CDR3 plus reference TRBV9 and TRBJ2-3, the full variable domain is DSGVTQTPKHLITATGQRVTLRCSPRSGDLSVYWYQQSLDQGLQFLIQYYNGEERAKGNILERFSAQQFPDLHSELNLSSLELGDSALYFCASSVGTGPGEQYFGPGTRLTVL.